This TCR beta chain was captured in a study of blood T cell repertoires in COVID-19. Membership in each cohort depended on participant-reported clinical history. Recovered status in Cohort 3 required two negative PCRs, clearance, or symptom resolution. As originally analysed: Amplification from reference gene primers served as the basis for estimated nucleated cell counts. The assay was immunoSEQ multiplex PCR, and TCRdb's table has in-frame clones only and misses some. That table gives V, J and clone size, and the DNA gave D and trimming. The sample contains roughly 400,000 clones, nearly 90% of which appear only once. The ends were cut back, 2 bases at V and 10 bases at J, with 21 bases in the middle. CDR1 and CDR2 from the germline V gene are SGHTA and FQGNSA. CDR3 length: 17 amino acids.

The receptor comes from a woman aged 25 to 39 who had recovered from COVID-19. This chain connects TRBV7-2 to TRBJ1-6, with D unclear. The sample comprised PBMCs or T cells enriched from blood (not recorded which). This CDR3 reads CASSLQVGAVVLSPLHF. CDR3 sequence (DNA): TGTGCCAGCAGCTTACAAGTCGGAGCAGTAGTTCTGTCACCCCTCCACTTT.